The 22 T cell receptor beta chains below were found in one sample sequenced in a study of blood T cells in healthy people across ages. Sample-barcoded 5' priming and a J-beta primer mix drove a second PCR of about 6 to 12 cycles. TCRdb re-derived calls from the 5' RACE reads in MiXCR, one entry per CDR3 protein. The profile shows about 930,000 distinct CDR3 sequences, just under 30% of them singletons. Another study also made use of these data, one on T cells of mothers and their children.

Source material: blood. The origin of the receptors is a woman in her thirties or forties in good health.

This clonotype was observed a few times. V gene TRBV15 combines with J gene TRBJ2-3; 8 bases are a match to TRBD2. Germline trimming cut 1 base from V and 3 bases from J; bases unmatched to any gene: 6. Germline V gives CDR1 LNHNV, CDR2 YYDKDF (reference sequence). The CDR3 contains 16 residues. DNA of the CDR3: TGTGCCACCAGCAGAGGGGGCGGGGGGTTGACAGATACGCAGTATTTT. Its protein is CATSRGGGGLTDTQYF. The full variable domain, rest sourced from reference TRBV15 and TRBJ2-3, is DAMVIQNPRYQVTQFGKPVTLSCSQTLNHNVMYWYQQKSSQAPKLLFHYYDKDFNNEADTPDNFQSRRPNTSFCFLDIRSPGLGDTAMYLCATSRGGGGLTDTQYFGPGTRLTVL.

V and J are TRBV10-3 and TRBJ1-6; 8 bases line up with TRBD1. Germline V gives CDR1 ENHRY, CDR2 SYGVKD. This CDR3 is built from 14 residues. J gave up 7 bases and V 6 bases, and 5 bases lay outside the gene matches. In DNA, the CDR3 is TGTGCCATCAGCTTGGACAGGGAAAATTCACCCCTCCACTTT. Its protein product is CAISLDRENSPLHF.

The chain employs TRBV6-5 and TRBJ1-2, with D unresolved. The germline V gene has CDR1 MNHEY and CDR2 SVGAGI. This CDR3 is 13 amino acids long. V was pared by 4 bases and J by 4 bases, with 10 bases between. The CDR3 region has the DNA TGTGCCAGCAGTTCTCCAGTTACCTATGGCTACACCTTC. This encodes CASSSPVTYGYTF.

This chain connects TRBV25-1 to TRBJ2-1; 8 nucleotides line up with TRBD2. Germline CDR1 and CDR2: MGHDK and SYGVNS. The ends lost 4 bases at V and 2 bases at J; junction bases unmatched: 4. CDR3 length: 15 amino acids. CDR3 nucleotide sequence: TGTGCCAGCAGTGGGACGACTAGCGCCTACAATGAGCAGTTCTTC. Protein sequence: CASSGTTSAYNEQFF.

This clonotype has a handful of counts. This rearrangement joins TRBV18 to TRBJ2-5, with TRBD1 as a possible D gene (6 bases). V was shortened by 7 bases and J by 2 bases, with 11 bases between the two germline ends. Germline V gene lookup returns CDR1 KGHSH and CDR2 LQKENI. This CDR3 has 13 residues. Here the CDR3 DNA reads TGTGCCAGCTTACAGGGTTTGCAAGAGACCCAGTACTTC. It yields the protein CASLQGLQETQYF.

This clonotype occurred many times. V is TRBV19 and J is TRBJ1-1; D ambiguous. The CDR3 spans 12 residues. Between the trimmed V and J ends, which lost 9 bases and 1 base, there was a span of 9 bases. Germline CDR1 LNHDA, CDR2 SQIVND (reference sequence). CDR3 nucleotides: TGTGCCAGCAGGCGGGGGAACACTGAAGCTTTCTTT. It specifies CASRRGNTEAFF.

This clonotype came up a few times. J is TRBJ2-1 and V is TRBV7-9; 8 nucleotides agree with TRBD1. Germline-derived CDR1 and CDR2 are SEHNR and FQNEAQ (reference sequence). J gave up 0 bases and V 6 bases, and 16 bases lay outside the gene matches. The CDR3 contains 19 residues. The CDR3 spells CASSFIGQGRLFSYNEQFF. The DNA for the CDR3 is TGTGCCAGCAGTTTCATCGGACAGGGCCGCTTATTCTCCTACAATGAGCAGTTCTTC.

This clonotype came up many times. The chain carries TRBV20-1 and TRBJ2-7; D not certain. Between the trimmed V and J ends, which lost 3 bases and 4 bases, there was a span of 7 bases. Germline V gene lookup returns CDR1 DFQATT and CDR2 SNEGSKA (reference sequence). CDR3 length: 11 amino acids. In DNA form, the CDR3 reads TGCAGTGCTAGGGGTTTTTACGAGCAGTACTTC. Translated: CSARGFYEQYF.

This clonotype occurred a few times. The CDR3 DNA sequence: TGCGCCAGCAGCCAAGATCTTGAGCGGGGGGGCTACAATGAGCAGTTCTTC. This encodes CASSQDLERGGYNEQFF. V gene TRBV4-3 combines with J gene TRBJ2-1, with 10 nucleotides matching TRBD2. V gave up 0 bases and J gave up 3 bases; unmatched junction bases: 5. There are 17 residues in the CDR3. Germline V gene data show CDR1 as LGHNA and CDR2 as YSLEER.

A few counts support this clonotype. The gene calls are TRBV28 and TRBJ1-2, with 7 nucleotides matching TRBD1. This CDR3 is built from 14 residues. Trimming cost V 5 bases and J 6 bases; bases outside gene matches: 9. The germline V gene has CDR1 MDHEN and CDR2 SYDVKM. The CDR3 loop reads CASSTTDRLHGYTF. CDR3 nucleotides: TGTGCCAGCAGTACTACGGACAGGTTACATGGCTACACCTTC.

The V gene is TRBV7-3, the J gene TRBJ2-2; 8 nucleotides align to TRBD1. The ends lost 8 bases at V and 5 bases at J; junction bases unmatched: 13. Germline CDR1 reads SGHTA; CDR2 reads FQGTGA. The CDR3 length is 16 residues. CDR3: CASGPPTGDGTGELFF. Written as DNA, the CDR3 is TGTGCCAGCGGCCCCCCGACAGGGGATGGTACCGGGGAGCTGTTTTTT.

As to this clonotype: One end of the junction is discordant with germline, which a read error may explain. The chain employs TRBV5-5 and TRBJ2-6, with a possible D match to TRBD1 (5 bases). The CDR3 sequence is 16 residues long. The V gene's germline CDR1 is SGHKS and CDR2 YYEKEE (reference sequence). The CDR3 sequence is CASSLGESSGASVLTF. Written as DNA, the CDR3 is TGTGCCAGCAGCTTGGGTGAGAGCTCTGGGGCCAGCGTCCTGACTTTC.

On this clonotype itself: The junction departs from the called germline gene at one end, perhaps through a read error. The CDR3 bases are TGTGCCAGCAGCCCGACAGGGTCTGGGGCCAACGTCCCGACTTTC. As protein: CASSPTGSGANVPTF. The gene calls are TRBV28 and TRBJ2-6; 7 bases align to TRBD1. Germline V gene lookup returns CDR1 MDHEN and CDR2 SYDVKM. The CDR3 totals 15 residues.

V is TRBV7-3 and J is TRBJ2-4, with D perhaps matching TRBD2 (6 bases). CDR1 and CDR2 from the germline V gene are SGHTA and FQGTGA. The CDR3 has 14 residues. Trimming pared 6 bases from V and 13 bases from J, leaving 22 bases between. CDR3 amino acids: CASSRDSQSNEQYF. The DNA of the CDR3 is TGTGCCAGCAGTCGGGACTCCCAAAGCAATGAACAGTACTTC.

Many counts were recorded for this clonotype. This chain links TRBV4-3 with TRBJ1-6; a possible D gene is TRBD1 (5 bases). V lost 0 bases, J lost 7 bases, and 16 bases lay in between. Germline CDR1 and CDR2: LGHNA and YSLEER. CDR3 length: 17 amino acids. The CDR3 sequence: CASSQEWSPGKNSPLHF. The CDR3 DNA sequence: TGCGCCAGCAGCCAAGAGTGGAGTCCAGGGAAGAATTCACCCCTCCACTTT.

This clonotype was detected only a few times. This chain links TRBV4-3 with TRBJ1-2; D is ambiguous. The CDR3 contains 14 residues. Germline V gene data show CDR1 as LGHNA and CDR2 as YSLEER. The V gene lost 1 base and the J gene lost 5 bases, with 11 bases spanning the gap. CDR3 residues: CASSQGPGSYGYTF. The CDR3, as DNA: TGCGCCAGCAGCCAAGGACCGGGATCTTATGGCTACACCTTC.

The rearrangement uses TRBV12-3 or TRBV12-4 and TRBJ2-2, with 8 bases lining up with TRBD1. With 6 bases clipped from V and 3 bases from J, the junction kept 6 bases outside the gene matches. The length of the CDR3 is 15 residues. The CDR3 spells CASSDRGGHTGELFF. CDR3 nucleotide sequence: TGTGCCAGCAGCGACAGGGGAGGCCACACCGGGGAGCTGTTTTTT.

The genes are TRBV10-3 and TRBJ2-5, with D perhaps TRBD1 or TRBD2 (5 bases each). CDR1 and CDR2 (germline): ENHRY, SYGVKD. The germline V and J ends were trimmed by 4 bases and 4 bases, with 10 bases remaining between them. The CDR3 runs to 13 residues. CDR3 nucleotides: TGTGCCATCAGTGGATGGGACGGAGAGACCCAGTACTTC. It yields the protein CAISGWDGETQYF.

This clonotype appeared many times. V gene TRBV20-1 combines with J gene TRBJ2-1; D might be TRBD2 (7 bases). V was cut by 0 bases and J by 10 bases, with 16 bases left in between. Germline lookup yields CDR1 DFQATT and CDR2 SNEGSKA (reference sequence). The CDR3 runs 14 residues. The CDR3 region has the DNA TGCAGTGCTAGAGATAGGGGGGGGGGCATAGAGCAGTTCTTC. It specifies CSARDRGGGIEQFF.

This clonotype was seen many times. The chain employs TRBV20-1 and TRBJ2-5; TRBD2 matches 9 bases. The germline CDR1 and CDR2 sequences are DFQATT and SNEGSKA (reference sequence). The CDR3 contains 12 residues. V shed 2 bases, J shed 5 bases, and the junction held 0 bases outside the gene matches. CDR3 region: CSARLAGETQYF. The CDR3, as DNA: TGCAGTGCTAGACTAGCGGGGGAGACCCAGTACTTC.

The chain uses TRBV7-9 and TRBJ2-3; unclear D gene. Trimming took off 0 bases at V and 2 bases at J, with 12 bases between the two ends. CDR1 and CDR2 (germline): SEHNR, FQNEAQ (reference sequence). This CDR3 has 16 residues. The CDR3 DNA sequence: TGTGCCAGCAGCTTAGCGGCCATTTCGGTCACAGATACGCAGTATTTT. Its translation: CASSLAAISVTDTQYF.

This clonotype was found once. Likely a read error: the CDR3 ends without its conserved phenylalanine or tryptophan. The J gene is TRBJ2-5, the V gene TRBV28; D ambiguous. Germline V gives CDR1 MDHEN, CDR2 SYDVKM. This CDR3 region has 15 residues. CDR3 residues: CASSPSIVSQETQYV. The CDR3 DNA is TGCGCCAGCAGTCCGTCGATAGTGTCCCAAGAGACCCAGTACGTC.